This TCR beta chain comes out of a study of control samples from healthy donors and cancer patients. The assay was immunoSEQ multiplex PCR, and TCRdb's table has in-frame clones only and misses some. The data hold roughly 150,000 clones, with about 93% observed a single time. CDR1 is MNHEY, CDR2 SMNVEV, per germline (reference sequence). Trimming removed 4 bases from V and 4 bases from J, with 16 bases in between. The CDR3 extends over 15 amino acids. The chain joins TRBV27 to TRBJ1-1, with D possibly matching TRBD1 (6 bases). The sequenced sample consisted of blood. This sequence was found in a man aged 45 to 65 in good health. The CDR3, as DNA: TGTGCCAGCAGTTGGGCGGGGGGGCAGGGCACTGAAGCTTTCTTT. It is translated as CASSWAGGQGTEAFF.